This T cell receptor beta chain was retrieved from a study of PD-1 blockade in classical Hodgkin lymphoma. Whole-study results and caveats: Those achieving complete response showed baseline diversity like newly diagnosed patients. A significant rise in TCR diversity was seen by C4D1 for CD4+ cells but not for CD8+ cells.

TCRdb's table, derived via immunoSEQ multiplex PCR, lists solely in-frame clones and lacks some. Of approximately 150,000 clones in the sample, around four fifths were seen once. Note on this clone: The antigen is undetermined.

Per the germline V gene, CDR1 is MNHEY and CDR2 is SVGAGI. The CDR3 is 14 amino acids. With 6 bases clipped from V and 3 bases from J, the junction kept 7 bases outside the gene matches. Patients all relapsed after autologous stem cell transplantation, and there was variation in brentuximab vedotin exposure. The sample here was peripheral blood mononuclear cells (PBMCs), taken before the second cycle of nivolumab. The clonotype was recovered from a human donor with classical Hodgkin lymphoma. The J gene is TRBJ1-2, the V gene TRBV6-5; 7 nucleotides align to TRBD1. The CDR3 spells CASRALGTDYGYTF. The CDR3 DNA sequence: TGTGCCAGCAGGGCTCTAGGGACAGACTATGGCTACACCTTC.